These 17 T cell receptor beta chains originate from one sample sequenced in a study of blood T cell repertoires in COVID-19. Assay used: immunoSEQ multiplex PCR; TCRdb lists only in-frame clones, some missing. The sample lists 150,000 to 250,000 clones, about 95% occurring once. Sequencing was carried out using peripheral blood. The receptors were sampled from a young man with COVID-19, enrolled during active disease.

The chain employs TRBV11-2 and TRBJ2-5; D uncertain. The CDR3 consists of 15 residues. Per germline, CDR1 SGHAT and CDR2 FQNNGV. V lost 1 base and J lost 2, with 11 bases in between. The CDR3 reads CASSLVLALQETQYF. The CDR3 region has the DNA TGTGCCAGCAGCTTAGTACTCGCGCTTCAAGAGACCCAGTACTTC.

This clone was seen only once. The rearrangement joins TRBV23-1 to TRBJ2-1, with D uncertain. TRBV23-1 is flagged as an ORF with uncertain function. This CDR3 is built from 17 residues. Trimming took off 6 bases at V and 0 bases at J, with 18 bases between the two ends. CDR3 sequence: CASRRGVLVVSYNEQFF. The CDR3 region has the DNA TGCGCCAGCAGACGTGGAGTGTTAGTGGTCTCCTACAATGAGCAGTTCTTC.

This chain links TRBV27 with TRBJ1-1; weak D call: TRBD1 (6 bases). This CDR3 region has 15 residues. The germline V and J ends were trimmed by 7 bases and 2 bases, with 17 bases remaining between them. Germline V gene lookup returns CDR1 MNHEY and CDR2 SMNVEV (reference sequence). CDR3 sequence (DNA): TGTGCCAGCACCCCCTATACAGGGAGCAACACTGAAGCTTTCTTT. The encoded protein is CASTPYTGSNTEAFF.

V and J are TRBV10-3 and TRBJ1-2; no clear D. The CDR3 is 13 residues long. Trimming pared 8 bases from V and 5 bases from J, leaving 15 bases between. Germline V gives CDR1 ENHRY, CDR2 SYGVKD. CDR3 sequence reads: CAIGEGSGYGYTF. In nucleotides, the CDR3 is TGTGCCATCGGAGAGGGATCGGGGTATGGCTACACCTTC.

The V gene is TRBV4-1, the J gene TRBJ2-1; possible D gene TRBD2, 6 bases. There are 16 residues in the CDR3. The V gene's germline CDR1 is MGHRA and CDR2 YSYEKL. With 8 bases removed from V and 1 base from J, the gap between germline ends came to 18 bases. CDR3 DNA: TGCGCCAGCCAAGGACTCGCGGGGCCGTCCTACAATGAGCAGTTCTTC. This translates into CASQGLAGPSYNEQFF.

In its sample, this clone was seen once. The chain carries TRBV5-4 and TRBJ2-2, with D possibly matching TRBD1 (5 bases). The CDR3 is made up of 14 amino acids. Trimming took 4 bases from V and 1 from J, leaving 8 bases between them. Germline CDR1 and CDR2: SGHNT and YYREEE (reference sequence). CDR3: CASSLDKNTGELFF. DNA of the CDR3: TGTGCCAGCAGCCTGGACAAGAACACCGGGGAGCTGTTTTTT.

This clone was counted a single time. The rearrangement joins TRBV5-1 to TRBJ1-1; 7 positions agree with TRBD1. V trimming: 4 bases; J trimming: 0 bases; junction bases outside the gene matches: 3. Germline lookup yields CDR1 SGHRS and CDR2 YFSETQ. This CDR3 is 14 amino acids long. This CDR3 is CASSRDSMNTEAFF. The CDR3 DNA follows: TGCGCCAGCAGCCGGGACAGTATGAACACTGAAGCTTTCTTT.

This clone appeared a single time. The V and J genes are TRBV6-6 and TRBJ2-5; 10 positions agree with TRBD1. The J segment lost 1 base and the V segment lost 6 bases, leaving 8 bases of the junction unmatched. The V gene's germline CDR1 is MNHNY and CDR2 SVGAGI (reference sequence). CDR3 size: 16 residues. The CDR3 loop is CASSQTGTGVQETQYF. CDR3 nucleotide sequence: TGTGCCAGCAGCCAAACCGGGACAGGGGTCCAAGAGACCCAGTACTTC.

J is TRBJ2-1 and V is TRBV7-2; no firm D call. The CDR3 contains 13 residues. Trimming removed 5 bases from V and 10 bases from J, with 15 bases in between. The germline V gene encodes CDR1 SGHTA and CDR2 FQGNSA. CDR3 in amino acids: CASSLGVAGEQFF. Here the CDR3 DNA reads TGTGCCAGCAGCCTAGGAGTCGCCGGGGAGCAGTTCTTC.

This clone has a handful of counts. The chain couples TRBV11-2 to TRBJ2-4; TRBD2 matches 9 bases. The junction had 5 bases not matched to a gene; V was cut back by 3 bases and J by 2 bases. The CDR3 has 16 amino acids. Looked up from germline, CDR1 is SGHAT and CDR2 is FQNNGV. The CDR3 sequence is CASSLGSGGSKNIQYF. The CDR3 coding sequence is TGTGCCAGCAGCTTGGGTAGCGGGGGCTCCAAAAACATTCAGTACTTC.

The chain links TRBV5-1 to TRBJ1-2; D ambiguous. CDR1 and CDR2 (germline): SGHRS, YFSETQ. This CDR3 spans 12 amino acids. Trimming took 4 bases from V and 7 from J, leaving 11 bases between them. CDR3 amino acids: CASSPDYVGYTF. CDR3 coding DNA: TGCGCCAGCAGCCCTGACTATGTTGGCTACACCTTC. The full variable domain, rest sourced from reference TRBV5-1 and TRBJ1-2, is KAGVTQTPRYLIKTRGQQVTLSCSPISGHRSVSWYQQTPGQGLQFLFEYFSETQRNKGNFPGRFSGRQFSNSRSEMNVSTLELGDSALYLCASSPDYVGYTFGSGTRLTVV.

The chain combines TRBV11-2 with TRBJ2-1; D may be TRBD2 (6 bases). Germline V CDR1 and CDR2: SGHAT, FQNNGV. Trimming took off 3 bases at V and 1 base at J, with 13 bases between the two ends. There are 16 residues in the CDR3. The CDR3 spells CASSFGEENSYNEQFF. CDR3 bases: TGTGCCAGCAGCTTTGGGGAGGAGAATTCCTACAATGAGCAGTTCTTC.

The genes are TRBV14 and TRBJ2-2; 10 nucleotides align to TRBD2. The CDR3 has 18 residues. Germline V CDR1 and CDR2: SGHDN, FVKESK. V gave up 4 bases and J gave up 0 bases; unmatched junction bases: 8. The CDR3 loop reads CASSPRLAGVTNTGELFF. The DNA for the CDR3 is TGTGCCAGCAGCCCCCGGCTAGCGGGGGTCACGAACACCGGGGAGCTGTTTTTT. Full variable domain (missing parts from reference TRBV14 and TRBJ2-2): EAGVTQFPSHSVIEKGQTVTLRCDPISGHDNLYWYRRVMGKEIKFLLHFVKESKQDESGMPNNRFLAERTGGTYSTLKVQPAELEDSGVYFCASSPRLAGVTNTGELFFGEGSRLTVL.

The rearrangement links TRBV5-6 to TRBJ1-2; D gene uncertain. V shed 1 base and J shed 3 bases, with 7 bases lying between them. Germline assignment: CDR1 SGHDT and CDR2 YYEEEE. This CDR3 comprises 13 residues. The CDR3 loop is CASSLMEYYGYTF. The CDR3 nucleotides are TGTGCCAGCAGCTTGATGGAGTACTATGGCTACACCTTC.

The chain has TRBV5-5 and TRBJ1-6; TRBD1 aligns across 8 bases. V trimming: 7 bases; J trimming: 6 bases; junction bases outside the gene matches: 9. Germline loops: CDR1 SGHKS, CDR2 YYEKEE (reference sequence). The CDR3 has 15 amino acids. The CDR3 DNA is TGTGCCAGCGGCCTTCGAGACAGGGGTAATTCACCCCTCCACTTT. This translates into CASGLRDRGNSPLHF.

This chain connects TRBV29-1 to TRBJ2-3; maybe TRBD2 (5 bases). Trimming took off 4 bases at V and 7 bases at J, with 18 bases between the two ends. The CDR3 is made up of 14 amino acids. Germline V gives CDR1 SQVTM, CDR2 ANQGSEA. The DNA for the CDR3 is TGCAGCGTTGTAGGTCGGCTTAGGAGGTATACGCAGTATTTT. Translated, it gives CSVVGRLRRYTQYF.

The chain recombines TRBV2 with TRBJ2-2, with D maybe TRBD2 (6 bases). Germline V gene sequence: CDR1 SNHLY, CDR2 FYNNEI. The CDR3 is 16 amino acids. The germline V and J ends were trimmed by 2 bases and 5 bases, with 15 bases remaining between them. DNA for the CDR3: TGTGCCAGCAGTGAAAGGGAATGGAGCGGGACCGGGGAGCTGTTTTTT. It encodes CASSEREWSGTGELFF.